The present T cell receptor beta chain was sequenced within a study of human thymus T cells. CDR3 length: 19 amino acids. V was clipped by 4 bases and J by 7 bases; unmatched bases: 17. CDR1 is MDHEN and CDR2 is SYDVKM in the germline V gene. Only in-frame clones appear in the TCRdb table, and some are missing; sequencing was by immunoSEQ multiplex PCR. The data hold about 120,000 clones, with around 94% observed a single time. Resections removed during corrective heart surgery provided the thymus tissue used. Sequencing used thymus tissue. This TCR came from a boy under two years old with a congenital heart defect but otherwise immunologically healthy. The J gene is TRBJ1-5, the V gene TRBV28, with TRBD1 identical over 12 bases. CDR3 bases: TGTGCCAGCAGTTCACGGGACAGGGGGCGGTTCCCCCTCGGGCAGCCCCAGCATTTT. It codes for CASSSRDRGRFPLGQPQHF.